The 10 T cell receptor beta chains below were found in one sample sequenced in a study of CD8+CD57+ T cells in acquired aplastic anemia. It was genomic DNA that served as the template for profiling TCR beta VDJ and CDR3. TCRdb recomputed calls from the reads with MiXCR, one row per CDR3 protein. This sample carries about 160,000 distinct CDR3 sequences, approximately 44% of them seen once, and the ten largest clones take approximately 1%. Sequencing used sorted CD4+, CD8+, or CD8+CD57+ T cells (not recorded which) from PBMCs. These receptors were obtained from a human donor in good health.

This clonotype was recorded at least ten times. This chain joins TRBV4-1 and TRBJ2-7, with 8 nucleotides matching TRBD1. The CDR3 loop spans 16 amino acids. The trim removed 1 base at V and 2 bases at J, leaving 7 bases unmatched. Per the germline V gene, CDR1 is MGHRA and CDR2 is YSYEKL. CDR3 sequence (DNA): TGCGCCAGCAGCCAAGTTGAGAGACAGGGGCCCTACGAGCAGTACTTC. As protein: CASSQVERQGPYEQYF.

This sequence joins TRBV7-9 and TRBJ2-7; TRBD1 might be the D (5 bases). CDR1 and CDR2 (germline): SEHNR, FQNEAQ (reference sequence). The CDR3 has 12 amino acids. V was pared by 3 bases and J by 5 bases, with 8 bases between. This CDR3 is CASSFRDDEQYF. As DNA, the CDR3 is TGTGCCAGCAGCTTCAGGGATGACGAGCAGTACTTC.

The chain couples TRBV19 to TRBJ2-5; 10 nucleotides agree with TRBD2. CDR1 and CDR2 (germline): LNHDA, SQIVND (reference sequence). J was trimmed by 5 bases and V by 5 bases; bases with no gene match: 14. The length of the CDR3 is 17 residues. The CDR3 DNA follows: TGTGCCAGTAGTCTCCGAACTCTAGCGGGAGTAGGGGAGACCCAGTACTTC. This gives the protein CASSLRTLAGVGETQYF.

This chain joins TRBV24-1 and TRBJ1-1, with D hard to call. This CDR3 comprises 13 residues. Germline lookup yields CDR1 KGHDR and CDR2 SFDVKD. Trimming removed 7 bases from V and 3 bases from J, with 11 bases in between. The CDR3 region is CATRNTAYTEAFF. CDR3 sequence (DNA): TGTGCCACCAGAAACACAGCTTACACTGAAGCTTTCTTT.

The chain has TRBV11-2 and TRBJ1-1; 11 nucleotides align to TRBD1. Germline CDR1 is SGHAT and CDR2 is FQNNGV. This CDR3 comprises 14 residues. Unmatched junction bases numbered 10, after V lost 5 bases and J lost 11 bases. In DNA form, the CDR3 reads TGTGCCAGCAGCGCGGACAGGGGGCTTGGTAGGGCTTTCTTT. Translating gives CASSADRGLGRAFF.

This sequence joins TRBV29-1 and TRBJ2-7; 8 positions agree with TRBD1. The CDR3 has 17 amino acids. Germline V gene lookup returns CDR1 SQVTM and CDR2 ANQGSEA. The V and J ends lost 1 base and 1 base, in that order; junction bases with no gene match: 12. The CDR3 region is CSVEALVQGASSYEQYF. The CDR3 DNA reads TGCAGCGTTGAAGCACTCGTTCAGGGGGCCTCGTCCTACGAGCAGTACTTC.

The sample holds a few counts of this clonotype. This chain joins TRBV2 and TRBJ2-7; 8 nucleotides align to TRBD2. The V gene's germline CDR1 is SNHLY and CDR2 FYNNEI. CDR3 length equals 15 residues. V lost 1 base to trimming and J lost 6 bases; unmatched junction nucleotides: 8. CDR3 region: CASSEVRTSLSEQYF. The CDR3 DNA follows: TGTGCCAGCAGTGAAGTAAGGACTAGCCTCTCCGAGCAGTACTTC.

This clonotype has only one observation. V and J are TRBV5-1 and TRBJ2-7, with 10 nucleotides matching TRBD2. Germline values: CDR1 SGHRS, CDR2 YFSETQ. Unmatched junction bases numbered 2, after V lost 3 bases and J lost 5 bases. CDR3 length: 13 amino acids. This CDR3 is CASSYGLADEQYF. CDR3 DNA: TGCGCCAGCAGCTACGGACTAGCGGACGAGCAGTACTTC.

This clonotype was seen once. The gene calls are TRBV9 and TRBJ2-7; 9 bases agree with TRBD2. CDR3 length equals 15 residues. J lost 6 bases, V lost 3 bases, and 10 bases had no gene match. From germline, CDR1 is SGDLS and CDR2 YYNGEE. The CDR3 coding sequence is TGTGCCAGCAGCGGAACCGGGACTAGCCACGGCGAGCAGTACTTC. As protein: CASSGTGTSHGEQYF. Drawing the rest from reference TRBV9 and TRBJ2-7, the complete variable domain is DSGVTQTPKHLITATGQRVTLRCSPRSGDLSVYWYQQSLDQGLQFLIQYYNGEERAKGNILERFSAQQFPDLHSELNLSSLELGDSALYFCASSGTGTSHGEQYFGPGTRLTVT.

This clonotype was observed once. The chain uses TRBV4-1 and TRBJ1-2; unclear D gene. CDR1 MGHRA and CDR2 YSYEKL come from the germline V gene. The CDR3 is 15 amino acids. Trimming removed 1 base at V and 0 bases at J, with 9 bases between. This chain's CDR3 is CASSQVGLSNYGYTF. In nucleotides, the CDR3 is TGCGCCAGCAGCCAAGTTGGGCTCTCTAACTATGGCTACACCTTC.